This T cell receptor (beta chain) was found in a study of Ad26.COV2.S vaccination and SARS-CoV-2 variants. Study-wide points: Measurement of non-spike TCR breadth gave similar results in vaccine and placebo recipients. Reported post-vaccination CD8+ and CD4+ T cell responses to spike showed substantial breadth.

Between the trimmed V and J ends, which lost 6 bases and 2 bases, there was a span of 17 bases. Per germline, CDR1 MNHNY and CDR2 SVGAGI (reference sequence). The CDR3 has 16 residues. This clone was counted only a few times. The antigen remains undetermined. Sequencing used immunoSEQ multiplex PCR; TCRdb keeps in-frame clones, though not all of them. The sample has over 85,000 clones; over 70% are singletons. Sequenced material: peripheral blood, taken after recovery from COVID-19. The receptor was isolated from a human donor who had recovered from COVID-19. The rearrangement links TRBV6-6 to TRBJ2-1, with D perhaps matching TRBD2 (6 bases). The CDR3 DNA sequence: TGTGCCAGCAGCAGCGGTAGACTAGTTGCCTACAATGAGCAGTTCTTC. It translates to CASSSGRLVAYNEQFF.